This T cell receptor (beta chain) was sequenced during a study of read filtering for tumor transcriptome and immune sequencing. Study as a whole: Patients were approximately 17 male and 11 to 15 female, mean age 65.9 years, range 47 to 80. By R-ISS, stages I, II and III held approximately 8, 17 and 7 patients.

This clonotype was counted at least ten times. The antigen remains unidentified. Regarding the study as a whole: The CD138-negative fraction was mixed bone marrow immune cells, not pure T cells.

Germline V gene lookup returns CDR1 DFQATT and CDR2 SNEGSKA (reference sequence). The CDR3 runs to 13 residues. The junction had 0 bases not matched to a gene; V was cut back by 4 bases and J by 3 bases. From around 440 ng of RNA, a library with molecular barcoded alpha/delta and beta/gamma adaptors was made. TCRdb re-derived calls from the reads in MiXCR, one entry per CDR3 protein. The sample includes about 5,500 distinct CDR3 sequences, roughly 22% of them seen just once. The chain links TRBV20-1 to TRBJ2-4, with TRBD2 identical over 10 bases. The sequenced sample consisted of a population of CD138-negative cells sorted from bone marrow. This TCR was recovered from a donor at least 40 years old with multiple myeloma. CDR3: CSATSGGKNIQYF. CDR3 DNA: TGCAGTGCTACTAGCGGGGGCAAAAACATTCAGTACTTC.